These 4 T cell receptor beta chains were sequenced from one sample in a study of blood T cell repertoires in COVID-19. Data came from immunoSEQ multiplex PCR; TCRdb stores just in-frame clones and leaves some out. The sample lists about 190,000 clones, 76% occurring once. Sequencing used PBMCs or T cells enriched from blood (not recorded which). The receptor set was obtained from a woman between 50 and 59 years old with acute COVID-19.

V and J are TRBV13 and TRBJ2-7, with no clear D. V lost 5 bases and J 1 base, leaving 15 bases between the germline ends. CDR3 length equals 15 residues. Germline CDR1 is PRHDT and CDR2 is FYEKMQ (reference sequence). The CDR3 loop is CASSPRFAESYEQYV. CDR3 DNA sequence: TGTGCCAGCAGCCCCCGGTTCGCGGAGTCCTACGAGCAGTACGTC.

The CDR3 region has the DNA TGTGCCAGTAGGAGACAGGGGGCTTACACTGAAGCTTTCTTT. Translation: CASRRQGAYTEAFF. The rearrangement uses TRBV19 and TRBJ1-1, with 10 bases matching TRBD1. The germline V gene has CDR1 LNHDA and CDR2 SQIVND (reference sequence). The CDR3 has 14 residues. Trimming at V came to 6 bases and at J to 3 bases, leaving 4 bases not matched to a gene.

This chain uses TRBV24-1 with TRBJ1-5, with 7 bases identical to TRBD1. With 10 bases clipped from V and 5 bases from J, the junction kept 16 bases outside the gene matches. The CDR3 contains 16 residues. Looked up from germline, CDR1 is KGHDR and CDR2 is SFDVKD. The CDR3 protein is CATQWLTGIGYQPQHF. The CDR3 bases are TGTGCCACGCAGTGGCTGACAGGGATAGGTTATCAGCCCCAGCATTTT.

J is TRBJ1-6 and V is TRBV6-5, with TRBD1 as a possible D gene (6 bases). Germline V lookup: CDR1 MNHEY, CDR2 SVGAGI. This CDR3 region has 14 residues. V lost 6 bases and J 10 bases, leaving 16 bases between the germline ends. CDR3 DNA sequence: TGTGCCAGCAGGGTAGGACAGAGCAACTCACCCCTCCACTTT. Translating it yields CASRVGQSNSPLHF.